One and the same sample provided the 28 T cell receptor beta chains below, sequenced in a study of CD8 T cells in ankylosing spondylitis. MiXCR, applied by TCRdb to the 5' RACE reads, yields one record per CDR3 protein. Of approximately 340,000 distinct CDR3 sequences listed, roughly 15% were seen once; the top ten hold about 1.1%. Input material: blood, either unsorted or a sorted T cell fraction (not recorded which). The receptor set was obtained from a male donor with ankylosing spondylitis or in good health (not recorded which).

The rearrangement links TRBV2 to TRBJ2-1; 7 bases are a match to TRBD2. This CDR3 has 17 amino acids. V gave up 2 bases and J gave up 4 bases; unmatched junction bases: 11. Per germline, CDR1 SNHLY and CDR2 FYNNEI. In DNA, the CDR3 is TGTGCCAGCAGTGAAACTCGGCCAGCGGGGTTATACAATGAGCAGTTCTTC. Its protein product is CASSETRPAGLYNEQFF.

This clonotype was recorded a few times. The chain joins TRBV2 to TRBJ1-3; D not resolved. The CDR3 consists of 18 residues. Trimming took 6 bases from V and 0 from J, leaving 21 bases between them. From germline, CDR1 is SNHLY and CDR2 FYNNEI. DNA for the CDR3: TGTGCCAGCAGCCGGTCACCACCATCACCGGTCTCTGGAAACACCATATATTTT. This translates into CASSRSPPSPVSGNTIYF.

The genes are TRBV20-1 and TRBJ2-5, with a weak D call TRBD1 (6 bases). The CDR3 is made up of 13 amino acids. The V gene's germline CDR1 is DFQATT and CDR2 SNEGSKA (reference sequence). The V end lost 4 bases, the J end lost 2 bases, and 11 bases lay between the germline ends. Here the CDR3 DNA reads TGCAGTGCTACTCGGACAGCTCAAGAGACCCAGTACTTC. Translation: CSATRTAQETQYF.

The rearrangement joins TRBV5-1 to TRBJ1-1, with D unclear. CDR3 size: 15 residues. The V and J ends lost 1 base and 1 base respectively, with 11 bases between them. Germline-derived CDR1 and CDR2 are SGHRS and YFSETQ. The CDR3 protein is CASSLLSSQNTEAFF. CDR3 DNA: TGCGCCAGCAGCTTGCTTTCCAGCCAGAACACTGAAGCTTTCTTT.

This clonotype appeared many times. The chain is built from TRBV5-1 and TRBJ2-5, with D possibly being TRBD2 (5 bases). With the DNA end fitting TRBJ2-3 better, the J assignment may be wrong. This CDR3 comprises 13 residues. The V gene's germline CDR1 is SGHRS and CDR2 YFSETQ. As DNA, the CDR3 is TGCGCCAGCAGCTTGGGACTGGAGGCTACGCAGTATTTT. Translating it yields CASSLGLEATQYF.

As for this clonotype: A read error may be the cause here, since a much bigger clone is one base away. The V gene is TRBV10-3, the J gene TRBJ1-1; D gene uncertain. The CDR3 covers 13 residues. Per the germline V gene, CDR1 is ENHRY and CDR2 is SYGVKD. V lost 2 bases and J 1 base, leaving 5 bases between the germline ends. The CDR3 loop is CAISERGNTEAFF. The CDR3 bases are TGTGCCATCAGTGAGCGGGGGAACACTGAAGCTTTCTTT.

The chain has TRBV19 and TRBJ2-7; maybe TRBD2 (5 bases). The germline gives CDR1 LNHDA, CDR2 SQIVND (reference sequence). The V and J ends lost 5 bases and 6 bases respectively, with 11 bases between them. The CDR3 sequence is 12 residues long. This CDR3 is CASSVASGEQYF. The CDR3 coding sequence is TGTGCCAGTAGTGTGGCGAGCGGCGAGCAGTACTTC.

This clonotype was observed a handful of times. CDR3 sequence reads: CASSLEARYTEAFF. Here the CDR3 DNA reads TGCGCCAGCAGCTTGGAGGCTCGGTACACTGAAGCTTTCTTT. J is TRBJ1-1 and V is TRBV5-1; unclear D gene. The length of the CDR3 is 14 residues. V dropped 0 bases and J dropped 3 bases, with 9 bases sitting between them. Germline loops: CDR1 SGHRS, CDR2 YFSETQ. The full variable domain, rest sourced from reference TRBV5-1 and TRBJ1-1, is KAGVTQTPRYLIKTRGQQVTLSCSPISGHRSVSWYQQTPGQGLQFLFEYFSETQRNKGNFPGRFSGRQFSNSRSEMNVSTLELGDSALYLCASSLEARYTEAFFGQGTRLTVV.

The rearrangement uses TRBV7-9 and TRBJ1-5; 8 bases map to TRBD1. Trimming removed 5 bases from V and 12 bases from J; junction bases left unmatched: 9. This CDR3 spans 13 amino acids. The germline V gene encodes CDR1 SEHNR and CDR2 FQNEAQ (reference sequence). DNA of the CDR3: TGTGCCAGCAGCCAAGACAGGGGAGGAAGCCAGCATTTT. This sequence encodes CASSQDRGGSQHF.

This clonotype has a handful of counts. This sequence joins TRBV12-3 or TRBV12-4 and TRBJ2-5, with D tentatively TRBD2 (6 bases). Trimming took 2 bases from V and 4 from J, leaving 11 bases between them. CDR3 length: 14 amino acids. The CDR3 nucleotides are TGTGCCAGCAGTTTATTCGCGGGACTAGAGACCCAGTACTTC. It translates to CASSLFAGLETQYF.

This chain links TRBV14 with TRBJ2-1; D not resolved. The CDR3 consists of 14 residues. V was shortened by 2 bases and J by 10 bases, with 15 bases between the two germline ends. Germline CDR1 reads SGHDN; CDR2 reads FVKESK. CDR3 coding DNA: TGTGCCAGCAGCCAAAATCCTCCCCCCTTCGAGCAGTTCTTC. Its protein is CASSQNPPPFEQFF.

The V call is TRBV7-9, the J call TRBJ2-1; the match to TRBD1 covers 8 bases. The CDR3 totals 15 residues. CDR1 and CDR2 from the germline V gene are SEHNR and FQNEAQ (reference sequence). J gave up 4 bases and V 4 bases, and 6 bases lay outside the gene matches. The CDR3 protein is CASSWDRSLYNEQFF. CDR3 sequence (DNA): TGTGCCAGCAGCTGGGACAGGAGCCTTTACAATGAGCAGTTCTTC.

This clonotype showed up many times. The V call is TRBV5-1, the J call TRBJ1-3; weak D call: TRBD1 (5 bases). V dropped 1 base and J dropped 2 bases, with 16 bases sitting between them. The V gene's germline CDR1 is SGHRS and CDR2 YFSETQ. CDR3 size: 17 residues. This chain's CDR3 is CASSLSGTSITGNTIYF. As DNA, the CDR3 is TGCGCCAGCAGCTTGTCAGGGACCTCCATTACTGGAAACACCATATATTTT.

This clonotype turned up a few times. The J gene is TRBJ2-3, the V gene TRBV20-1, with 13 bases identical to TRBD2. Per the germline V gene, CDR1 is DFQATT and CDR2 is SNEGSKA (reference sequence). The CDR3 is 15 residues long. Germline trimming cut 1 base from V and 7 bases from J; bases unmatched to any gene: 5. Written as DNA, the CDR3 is TGCAGTGCTAGAGCGGGACTAGCGGGAATATATACGCAGTATTTT. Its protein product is CSARAGLAGIYTQYF.

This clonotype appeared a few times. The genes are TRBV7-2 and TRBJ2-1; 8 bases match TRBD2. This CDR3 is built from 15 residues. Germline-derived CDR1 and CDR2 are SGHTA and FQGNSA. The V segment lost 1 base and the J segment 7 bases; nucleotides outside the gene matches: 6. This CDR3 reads CASSLGREGRNEQFF. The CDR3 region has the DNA TGTGCCAGCAGCTTAGGTCGGGAGGGGAGGAATGAGCAGTTCTTC.

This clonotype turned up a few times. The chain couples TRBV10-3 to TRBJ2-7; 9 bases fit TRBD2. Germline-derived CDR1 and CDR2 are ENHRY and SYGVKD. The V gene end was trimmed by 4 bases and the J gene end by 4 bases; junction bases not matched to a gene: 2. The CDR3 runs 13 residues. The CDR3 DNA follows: TGTGCCATCAGTGGAGCGGGAGGATACGAGCAGTACTTC. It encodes CAISGAGGYEQYF.

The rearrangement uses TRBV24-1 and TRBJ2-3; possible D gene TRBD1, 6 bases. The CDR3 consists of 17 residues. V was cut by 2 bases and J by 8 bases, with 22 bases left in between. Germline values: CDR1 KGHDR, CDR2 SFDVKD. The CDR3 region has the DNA TGTGCCACCAGTGATTCCACTCAGGGGCGGGCTCCGGGTACGCAGTATTTT. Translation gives CATSDSTQGRAPGTQYF.

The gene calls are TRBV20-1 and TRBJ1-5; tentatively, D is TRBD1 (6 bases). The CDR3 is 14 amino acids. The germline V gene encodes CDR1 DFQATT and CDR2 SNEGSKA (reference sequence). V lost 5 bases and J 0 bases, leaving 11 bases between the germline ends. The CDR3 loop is CSAPGQTSNQPQHF. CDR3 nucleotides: TGCAGTGCTCCTGGACAGACTAGCAATCAGCCCCAGCATTTT.

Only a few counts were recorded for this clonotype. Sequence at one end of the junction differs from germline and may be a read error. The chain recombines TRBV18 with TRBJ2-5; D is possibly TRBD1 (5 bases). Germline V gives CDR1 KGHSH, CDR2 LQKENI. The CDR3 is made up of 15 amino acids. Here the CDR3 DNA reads TGTGCCAGCTCCCCACCTTCGACAGTTTATGGGACCCAGTACTTC. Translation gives CASSPPSTVYGTQYF.

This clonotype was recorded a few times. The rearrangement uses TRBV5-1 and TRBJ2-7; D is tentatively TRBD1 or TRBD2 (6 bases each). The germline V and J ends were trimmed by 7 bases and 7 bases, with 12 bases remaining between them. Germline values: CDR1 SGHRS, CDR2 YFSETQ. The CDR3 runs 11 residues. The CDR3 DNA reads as TGCGCCAGCGAGGGGGGCCGGGAGCAGTACTTC. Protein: CASEGGREQYF.

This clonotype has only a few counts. The CDR3 spells CASSPLDRSTYEQYF. In DNA form, the CDR3 reads TGTGCCAGCAGCCCCCTGGACAGGAGTACCTACGAGCAGTACTTC. The V and J genes are TRBV21-1 and TRBJ2-7; the D call of TRBD1 is as the table states it, not checked on the DNA. TRBV21-1 is annotated as a pseudogene. This CDR3 is built from 15 residues.

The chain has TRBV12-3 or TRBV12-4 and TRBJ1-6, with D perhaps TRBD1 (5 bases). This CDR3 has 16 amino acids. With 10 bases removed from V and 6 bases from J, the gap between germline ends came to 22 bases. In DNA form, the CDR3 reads TGTGCCATACGGGGGACCTCAACAGCGGGTAATTCACCCCTCCACTTT. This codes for CAIRGTSTAGNSPLHF.

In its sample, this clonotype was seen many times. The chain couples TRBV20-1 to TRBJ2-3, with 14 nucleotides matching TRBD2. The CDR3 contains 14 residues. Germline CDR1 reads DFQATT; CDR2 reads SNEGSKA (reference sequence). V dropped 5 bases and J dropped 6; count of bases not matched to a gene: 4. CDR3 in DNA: TGCAGTGCTTGGACTAGCGGGGGGCTGGATACGCAGTATTTT. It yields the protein CSAWTSGGLDTQYF.

CDR3 sequence: CASNPQGIGYEQYF. CDR3 in DNA: TGTGCCAGCAACCCGCAGGGAATTGGCTACGAGCAGTACTTC. This chain joins TRBV6-1 and TRBJ2-7, with D tentatively TRBD1 (5 bases). V was shortened by 7 bases and J by 3 bases, with 16 bases between the two germline ends. Germline CDR1 MNHNS, CDR2 SASEGT. This CDR3 has 14 residues.

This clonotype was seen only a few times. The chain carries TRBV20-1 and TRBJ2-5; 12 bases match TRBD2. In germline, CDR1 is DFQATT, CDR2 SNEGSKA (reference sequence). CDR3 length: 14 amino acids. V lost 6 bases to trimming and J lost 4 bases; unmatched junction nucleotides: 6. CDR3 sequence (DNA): TGCAGTGCCGCACTAGCGGGAGGAAGAGAGACCCAGTACTTC. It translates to CSAALAGGRETQYF.

DNA for the CDR3: TGTGCCAGCAGTGGGGGGCCCTCTGGAAACACCATATATTTT. This codes for CASSGGPSGNTIYF. This rearrangement joins TRBV25-1 to TRBJ1-3; a possible D gene is TRBD1 (6 bases). Trimming removed 4 bases at V and 0 bases at J, with 7 bases between. Germline-derived CDR1 and CDR2 are MGHDK and SYGVNS. This CDR3 has 14 residues.

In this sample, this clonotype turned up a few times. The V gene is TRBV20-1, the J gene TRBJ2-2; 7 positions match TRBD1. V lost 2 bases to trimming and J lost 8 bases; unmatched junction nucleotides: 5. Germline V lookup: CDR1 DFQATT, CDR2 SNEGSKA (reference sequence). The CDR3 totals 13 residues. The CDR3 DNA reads TGCAGTGCTAGAATACAGGGGCTAGGGGAGCTGTTTTTT. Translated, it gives CSARIQGLGELFF.

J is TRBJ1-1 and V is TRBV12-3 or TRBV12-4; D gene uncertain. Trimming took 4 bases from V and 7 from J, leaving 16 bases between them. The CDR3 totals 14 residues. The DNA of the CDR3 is TGTGCCAGCAGTTCTCAGAGGATTGGCGATGAAGCTTTCTTT. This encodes CASSSQRIGDEAFF.